The clone carrying this T cell receptor beta chain was recorded a few times. Between the trimmed V and J ends, which lost 3 bases and 7 bases, there was a span of 9 bases. This CDR3 comprises 13 residues. CDR1 is MGHDK, CDR2 SYGVNS, per germline. Assessment by CT and PET/CT found all patients node-negative, and none had prior chemotherapy, radiotherapy or other malignancies. These data belong to a study of prognosis after radiotherapy for stage I lung cancer. Whole-study context: Medical inoperability was considered to apply to all enrolled non-small cell lung cancer patients.

With two-round multiplex PCR, TCR beta CDR3 sequences were amplified from genomic DNA. Specific primers for each TRBV and TRBJ gene were what first-round PCR used. Using its own MiXCR run on the multiplex PCR reads, TCRdb lists one record per CDR3 protein. The profile covers over 45,000 distinct CDR3 sequences, with about 26% appearing a single time and about 7.5% taken by the ten largest. J is TRBJ2-2 and V is TRBV25-1; D is unclear. The input for sequencing was PBMCs, taken before or after stereotactic body radiation therapy (not recorded which). The TCR was taken from a donor aged 50 or older with non-small cell lung cancer. CDR3 loop: CASSDLAGGELFF. The CDR3 DNA sequence: TGTGCCAGCAGTGATTTGGCAGGCGGGGAGCTGTTTTTT.